What follows are 11 T cell receptor beta chains derived from one specimen sequenced in a study of OX40 agonist ivuxolimab in advanced cancers. Some clones are missing from TCRdb's copy, which holds only in-frame ones; the method was immunoSEQ multiplex PCR. The sample yields fewer than 65,000 clones, 80% to 90% seen once. Source: CD4+ or CD8+ T cells sorted from blood, taken in a trial of the OX40 agonist ivuxolimab. Every receptor here comes from an adult with an advanced solid tumor such as melanoma, head and neck, liver or kidney cancer.

The chain combines TRBV7-3 with TRBJ2-3; D not resolved. This CDR3 has 17 residues. Per germline, CDR1 SGHTA and CDR2 FQGTGA. V lost 2 bases and J 3 bases, leaving 18 bases between the germline ends. Here the CDR3 reads CASSLGDGIGSTDTQYF. Here the CDR3 DNA reads TGTGCCAGCAGCTTAGGGGATGGGATCGGTTCGACAGATACGCAGTATTTT.

This clone has just one count. The J gene is TRBJ2-7, the V gene TRBV7-2, with D unclear. This CDR3 has 14 residues. CDR1 and CDR2 (germline): SGHTA, FQGNSA. V was shortened by 0 bases and J by 0 bases, with 6 bases between the two germline ends. The CDR3 nucleotides are TGTGCCAGCAGCTTAGCGGGGAACTCCTACGAGCAGTACTTC. It encodes CASSLAGNSYEQYF. The full variable domain, in which reference TRBV7-2 and TRBJ2-7 provide the parts outside the CDR3, is GAGVSQSPSNKVTEKGKDVELRCDPISGHTALYWYRQSLGQGLEFLIYFQGNSAPDKSGLPSDRFSAERTGGSVSTLTIQRTQQEDSAVYLCASSLAGNSYEQYFGPGTRLTVT.

The chain employs TRBV19 and TRBJ2-7; D could derive from TRBD1 or TRBD2 (5 bases each). V lost 4 bases, J lost 0 bases, and 16 bases lay in between. Germline V CDR1 and CDR2: LNHDA, SQIVND (reference sequence). The CDR3 is made up of 16 amino acids. CDR3 protein: CASSKYGAGTSYEQYF. CDR3 sequence (DNA): TGTGCCAGTAGTAAGTATGGAGCAGGGACCTCCTACGAGCAGTACTTC.

V is TRBV2 and J is TRBJ2-6; D is unclear. The CDR3 is made up of 17 amino acids. Per germline, CDR1 SNHLY and CDR2 FYNNEI. Trimming pared 6 bases from V and 0 bases from J, leaving 15 bases between. The CDR3 loop reads CASSYPRRGSGANVLTF. The CDR3 DNA sequence: TGTGCCAGCAGCTACCCCCGGCGTGGCTCTGGGGCCAACGTCCTGACTTTC.

This clone was counted a single time. The chain is built from TRBV5-1 and TRBJ1-2, with TRBD1 as a possible D gene (5 bases). V dropped 1 base and J dropped 3 bases, with 10 bases sitting between them. The CDR3 has 14 amino acids. Germline-derived CDR1 and CDR2 are SGHRS and YFSETQ. The CDR3 is CASSLMGTDYGYTF. CDR3 nucleotide sequence: TGCGCCAGCAGCTTGATGGGGACGGACTATGGCTACACCTTC.

V is TRBV19 and J is TRBJ1-1, with D unresolved. V was shortened by 6 bases and J by 5 bases, with 13 bases between the two germline ends. CDR3 length: 13 residues. Germline V gene sequence: CDR1 LNHDA, CDR2 SQIVND (reference sequence). DNA of the CDR3: TGTGCCAGTAGGGGCGGGATGAGTACTGAAGCTTTCTTT. Its protein is CASRGGMSTEAFF.

The V and J genes are TRBV25-1 and TRBJ1-2; weak D call: TRBD1 (5 bases). Germline CDR1 reads MGHDK; CDR2 reads SYGVNS. V lost 6 bases and J 8 bases, leaving 16 bases between the germline ends. CDR3 length equals 13 residues. The DNA for the CDR3 is TGTGCCAGCAGGAAGACTGGGGGTCACGGCTACACCTTC. Residues: CASRKTGGHGYTF.

The chain uses TRBV27 and TRBJ2-1; no reliable D call. Germline CDR1 and CDR2: MNHEY and SMNVEV (reference sequence). The CDR3 length is 12 residues. V lost 6 bases and J lost 5, with 8 bases in between. As DNA, the CDR3 is TGTGCCAGCAGCCGCCAGGACAATGAGCAGTTCTTC. It encodes CASSRQDNEQFF.

This sequence joins TRBV4-3 and TRBJ2-3; 9 bases line up with TRBD2. CDR3 length: 15 amino acids. V shed 8 bases, J shed 3 bases, and the junction held 9 bases outside the gene matches. Germline V gene data show CDR1 as LGHNA and CDR2 as YSLEER. The CDR3 spells CASGTLAGGTDTQYF. The CDR3 DNA reads TGCGCCAGCGGGACATTGGCGGGAGGGACAGATACGCAGTATTTT.

Only one count was recorded for this clone. The chain employs TRBV18 and TRBJ2-7, with D tentatively TRBD1 or TRBD2 (5 bases each). Deletions cut 11 bases from V and 6 bases from J, with 20 bases between. The V gene's germline CDR1 is KGHSH and CDR2 LQKENI. The CDR3 runs to 13 residues. CDR3: CASTTGTYTEQYF. Here the CDR3 DNA reads TGTGCCTCCACAACCGGGACCTATACCGAGCAGTACTTC. Using reference TRBV18 and TRBJ2-7 for the parts outside the CDR3, the full variable domain is NAGVMQNPRHLVRRRGQEARLRCSPMKGHSHVYWYRQLPEEGLKFMVYLQKENIIDESGMPKERFSAEFPKEGPSILRIQQVVRGDSAAYFCASTTGTYTEQYFGPGTRLTVT.

This clone was counted a single time. The chain recombines TRBV5-1 with TRBJ2-2; D ambiguous. The CDR3 length is 14 residues. Per germline, CDR1 SGHRS and CDR2 YFSETQ. V lost 4 bases and J 1 base, leaving 8 bases between the germline ends. The CDR3 reads CASSVTVNTGELFF. The CDR3 DNA sequence: TGCGCCAGCAGCGTGACTGTGAACACCGGGGAGCTGTTTTTT.